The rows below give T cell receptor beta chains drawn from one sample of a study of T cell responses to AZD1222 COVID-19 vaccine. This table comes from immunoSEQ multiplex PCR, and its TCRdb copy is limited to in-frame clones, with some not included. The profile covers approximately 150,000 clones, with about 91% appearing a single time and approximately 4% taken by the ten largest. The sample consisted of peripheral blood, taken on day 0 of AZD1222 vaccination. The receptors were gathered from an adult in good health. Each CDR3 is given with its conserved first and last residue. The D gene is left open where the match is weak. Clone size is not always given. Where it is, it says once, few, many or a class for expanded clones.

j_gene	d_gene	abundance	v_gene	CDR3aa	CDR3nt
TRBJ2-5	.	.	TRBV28	CASSSPLDGGRGWETQYF	TGTGCCAGCAGTTCCCCCCTCGATGGGGGTAGGGGTTGGGAGACCCAGTACTTC
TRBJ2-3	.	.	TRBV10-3	CAISAGTSTDTQYF	TGTGCCATCAGTGCAGGGACTAGCACAGATACGCAGTATTTT
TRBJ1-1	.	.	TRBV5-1	CASSLDPDSMNTEAFF	TGCGCCAGCAGCTTGGACCCGGACAGTATGAACACTGAAGCTTTCTTT
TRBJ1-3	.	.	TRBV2	CASGADQAVTRGNTIYF	TGTGCCAGCGGGGCGGACCAGGCCGTTACTCGTGGAAACACCATATATTTT
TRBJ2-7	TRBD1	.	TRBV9	CASSVVGTGPTYEQYF	TGTGCCAGCAGCGTAGTCGGGACAGGCCCTACCTACGAGCAGTACTTC
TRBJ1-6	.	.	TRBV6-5	CASSYSWQGSSPLHF	TGTGCCAGCAGTTACAGTTGGCAGGGAAGCTCACCCCTCCACTTT
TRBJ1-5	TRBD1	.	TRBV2	CASRWDRVFDQPQHF	TGTGCCAGCAGATGGGACAGGGTTTTCGATCAGCCCCAGCATTTT
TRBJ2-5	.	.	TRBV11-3	CASSRGPSSSETQYF	TGTGCCAGCAGCCGAGGTCCTAGCAGTTCGGAGACCCAGTACTTC
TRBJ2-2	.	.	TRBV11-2	CASSPEYGGHGELFF	TGTGCCAGCAGCCCGGAGTATGGGGGGCACGGGGAGCTGTTTTTT
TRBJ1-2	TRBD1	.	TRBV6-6	CASSQYRGSRGYTF	TGTGCCAGCAGTCAATACAGGGGATCGCGGGGCTACACCTTC
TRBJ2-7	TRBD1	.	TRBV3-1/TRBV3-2	CASSQPGLLRDRGYEQYF	TGTGCCAGCAGCCAGCCGGGTTTGCTTCGGGACAGGGGATACGAGCAGTACTTC
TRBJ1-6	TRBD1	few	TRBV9	CASTSGQGEVSPLHF	TGTGCCAGCACTTCGGGACAGGGTGAGGTTTCACCCCTCCACTTT
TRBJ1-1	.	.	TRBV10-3	CAISRPAGGGDTEAFF	TGTGCCATCAGTCGCCCCGCGGGGGGTGGTGACACTGAAGCTTTCTTT
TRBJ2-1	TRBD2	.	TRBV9	CASSVEGGRDNEQFF	TGTGCCAGCAGCGTAGAGGGCGGGAGGGACAATGAGCAGTTCTTC
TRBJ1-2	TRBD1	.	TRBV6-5	CASSPDRGQGYTF	TGTGCCAGCAGTCCGGACAGGGGGCAGGGCTACACCTTC
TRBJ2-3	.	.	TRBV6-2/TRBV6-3	CASSYSIGQPRRTDTQYF	TGTGCCAGCAGTTACTCGATTGGTCAGCCCCGCCGAACAGATACGCAGTATTTT
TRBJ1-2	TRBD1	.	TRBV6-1	CASSEAQDRDYGYTF	TGTGCCAGCAGTGAAGCGCAGGACAGGGACTATGGCTACACCTTC
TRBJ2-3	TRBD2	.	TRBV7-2	CASTVGLAGVVDTQYF	TGTGCCAGCACCGTCGGACTAGCGGGAGTAGTAGATACGCAGTATTTT
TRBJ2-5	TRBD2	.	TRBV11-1	CASSPRLAGETQYF	TGTGCCAGCAGCCCTAGACTAGCGGGAGAGACCCAGTACTTC
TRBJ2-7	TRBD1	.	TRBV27	CASSPDRGGYEQYF	TGTGCCAGCAGTCCGGACAGGGGCGGGTACGAGCAGTACTTC
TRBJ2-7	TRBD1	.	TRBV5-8	CASRSRGTGDEQYF	TGTGCCAGCCGCTCACGGGGGACAGGGGACGAGCAGTACTTC
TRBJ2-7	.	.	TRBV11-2	CASSLTRDRLYEQYF	TGTGCCAGCAGCTTAACCCGGGACCGGCTCTACGAGCAGTACTTC
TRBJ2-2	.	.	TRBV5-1	CASSLVPAGTGELFF	TGCGCCAGCAGCTTGGTCCCGGCGGGCACCGGGGAGCTGTTTTTT
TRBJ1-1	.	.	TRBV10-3	CAIRTGFLDARTEAFF	TGTGCCATCAGAACGGGATTCCTGGACGCGAGGACTGAAGCTTTCTTT
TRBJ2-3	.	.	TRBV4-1	CASSQDLTLGTDTQYF	TGCGCCAGCAGCCAAGATTTGACACTAGGCACAGATACGCAGTATTTT
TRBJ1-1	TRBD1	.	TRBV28	CASSLWPFGTANTEAFF	TGTGCCAGCAGTTTATGGCCCTTTGGGACAGCGAACACTGAAGCTTTCTTT
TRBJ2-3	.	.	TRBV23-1	CASSQTAVRITDTQYF	TGCGCCAGCAGTCAGACGGCTGTTCGTATCACAGATACGCAGTATTTT
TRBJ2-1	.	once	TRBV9	CASSQGVVPYNEQFF	TGTGCCAGCAGCCAAGGGGTAGTGCCCTACAATGAGCAGTTCTTC
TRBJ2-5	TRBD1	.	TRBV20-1	CSASVFVGGTGETQYF	TGCAGTGCTAGTGTCTTCGTAGGGGGGACAGGGGAGACCCAGTACTTC
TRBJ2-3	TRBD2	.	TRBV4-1	CASSQDDLPTSGRIDTQYF	TGCGCCAGCAGCCAAGATGATCTCCCGACTAGCGGGAGGATAGATACGCAGTATTTT
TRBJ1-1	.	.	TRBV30	CAWSVLAGGYTEAFF	TGTGCCTGGAGTGTACTCGCCGGGGGGTACACTGAAGCTTTCTTT
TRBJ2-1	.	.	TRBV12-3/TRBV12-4	CASTFGTFEQFF	TGTGCCAGCACCTTCGGGACATTTGAGCAGTTCTTC
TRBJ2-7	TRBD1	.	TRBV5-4	CASSTPGQGAYEQYF	TGTGCCAGCAGCACCCCGGGACAGGGGGCGTACGAGCAGTACTTC
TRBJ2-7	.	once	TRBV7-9	CASSWLSSYEQYF	TGTGCCAGCAGCTGGCTGAGCTCCTACGAGCAGTACTTC
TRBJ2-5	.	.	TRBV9	CASSSRQNQETQYF	TGTGCCAGCAGCTCTCGACAGAACCAAGAGACCCAGTACTTC
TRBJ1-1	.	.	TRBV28	CASSLPRGLNTEAFF	TGTGCCAGCAGTTTACCCCGGGGACTAAACACTGAAGCTTTCTTT
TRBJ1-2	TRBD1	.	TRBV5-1	CASSSGQGNYGYTF	TGCGCCAGCAGCTCCGGACAGGGTAACTATGGCTACACCTTC
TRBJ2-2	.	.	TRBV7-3	CASSLTGGGGGTGELFF	TGTGCCAGCAGCTTAACGGGAGGAGGGGGCGGCACCGGGGAGCTGTTTTTT
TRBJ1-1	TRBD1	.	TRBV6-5	CASSSQGATMNTEAFF	TGTGCCAGCAGTTCTCAGGGGGCCACGATGAACACTGAAGCTTTCTTT
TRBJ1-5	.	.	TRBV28	CASSPPYSNQPQHF	TGTGCCAGCAGTCCCCCTTATAGCAATCAGCCCCAGCATTTT
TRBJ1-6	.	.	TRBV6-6	CASSGKDAYNSPLHF	TGTGCCAGCTCCGGAAAAGATGCCTATAATTCACCCCTCCACTTT
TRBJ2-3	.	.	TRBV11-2	CASSLGDRARDTQYF	TGTGCCAGCAGCTTAGGCGACCGCGCTCGGGATACGCAGTATTTT